What follows are 13 T cell receptor beta chains derived from one specimen sequenced in a study of T cells in Graves' hyperthyroidism and ophthalmopathy. There were TCR beta CDR3 regions amplified from RNA transcripts. With the HTBI primer set, the TCR CDR3 went through a first round of RT-PCR. TCRdb ran MiXCR on the multiplex PCR reads and lists one entry per CDR3 protein. The sample lists 700,000 or so distinct CDR3 sequences; approximately 16% were seen once. The sequencing sample was made of blood. Receptors originate from a man aged 18 to 30 with Graves' hyperthyroidism.

The rearrangement joins TRBV18 to TRBJ2-1, with D uncertain. Germline CDR1 reads KGHSH; CDR2 reads LQKENI. V was cut by 6 bases and J by 1 base, with 16 bases left in between. The CDR3 runs to 16 residues. The CDR3 spells CASSGLKGRSYNEQFF. For the CDR3, the DNA is TGTGCCAGCTCCGGTTTGAAAGGAAGGTCCTACAATGAGCAGTTCTTC.

The rearrangement links TRBV28 to TRBJ2-2; D may be TRBD1 or TRBD2 (5 bases each). CDR1 is MDHEN and CDR2 is SYDVKM in the germline V gene. The V and J ends lost 7 bases and 0 bases respectively, with 12 bases between them. The CDR3 contains 15 residues. The CDR3 reads CASTLWGTNTGELFF. The CDR3 bases are TGTGCCAGCACATTATGGGGGACGAACACCGGGGAGCTGTTTTTT.

In regard to this clonotype: A much larger clone differs from this one at a single base, so this may be a read error. The chain combines TRBV3-1 with TRBJ2-1; D not resolved. The CDR3 totals 15 residues. V shed 0 bases and J shed 3 bases, with 9 bases lying between them. Per germline, CDR1 LGHDT and CDR2 YNNKEL (reference sequence). CDR3 amino acids: CASSQEGGNYNEQFF. The CDR3 DNA reads as TGTGCCAGCAGCCAAGAAGGCGGAAACTACAATGAGCAGTTCTTC.

This clonotype was counted only a few times. CDR3 bases: TGTGCCAGCAGCGTAGGCAGCGGAATGAACACTGAAGCTTTCTTT. Amino acids: CASSVGSGMNTEAFF. The chain links TRBV9 to TRBJ1-1; unclear D gene. This CDR3 is 15 amino acids long. V was trimmed by 0 bases and J by 0 bases, leaving 9 bases between them. Germline CDR1 is SGDLS and CDR2 is YYNGEE.

This clonotype was seen only a few times. The chain links TRBV30 to TRBJ1-6; TRBD1 aligns across 8 bases. The CDR3 sequence is 13 residues long. Germline V gene lookup returns CDR1 GTSNPN and CDR2 SVGIG (reference sequence). Germline trimming cut 2 bases from V and 11 bases from J; bases unmatched to any gene: 5. The CDR3 sequence: CAWSQGAEAPLHF. The CDR3 DNA sequence: TGTGCCTGGAGTCAGGGGGCTGAGGCACCCCTCCACTTT.

This clonotype occurred a few times. The chain uses TRBV14 and TRBJ1-2; no reliable D call. CDR1 SGHDN and CDR2 FVKESK come from the germline V gene. V gave up 0 bases and J gave up 5 bases, with 19 bases separating them. This CDR3 region has 17 residues. The CDR3 is CASSQEFTEGPDYGYTF. In DNA form, the CDR3 reads TGTGCCAGCAGCCAAGAATTTACAGAGGGCCCTGATTATGGCTACACCTTC. The variable domain in full, completed from reference TRBV14 and TRBJ1-2, reads EAGVTQFPSHSVIEKGQTVTLRCDPISGHDNLYWYRRVMGKEIKFLLHFVKESKQDESGMPNNRFLAERTGGTYSTLKVQPAELEDSGVYFCASSQEFTEGPDYGYTFGSGTRLTVV.

CDR3 in amino acids: CSAAPGASIDEQFF. CDR3 DNA sequence: TGCAGTGCGGCGCCCGGGGCAAGTATCGATGAGCAGTTCTTC. V is TRBV20-1 and J is TRBJ2-1, with D perhaps given as TRBD1 or TRBD2 (5 bases each). The V gene lost 6 bases and the J gene lost 8 bases, with 20 bases spanning the gap. CDR3 length: 14 amino acids. The V gene's germline CDR1 is DFQATT and CDR2 SNEGSKA (reference sequence).

This clonotype was found a few times. The V and J genes are TRBV20-1 and TRBJ2-3; D gene unclear. There are 12 residues in the CDR3. The germline V gene has CDR1 DFQATT and CDR2 SNEGSKA (reference sequence). The ends were cut back, 6 bases at V and 6 bases at J, with 13 bases in the middle. The CDR3 region has the DNA TGCAGTGCGCTCCCAACATGGGATACGCAGTATTTT. Its protein is CSALPTWDTQYF.

Details on this clonotype: Possible read error: a much larger clone is one base away. V usage is TRBV7-2 and J usage is TRBJ1-5; D remains ambiguous. The germline CDR1 and CDR2 sequences are SGHTA and FQGNSA. This CDR3 is built from 13 residues. The CDR3 DNA sequence: TGTGCCAGCAGCTTAGCACCCGATCAGCCCCGGCATTTT. Translated, it gives CASSLAPDQPRHF.

The sample holds many counts of this clonotype. The V call is TRBV12-3 or TRBV12-4, the J call TRBJ2-5; 8 nucleotides line up with TRBD2. The junction had 14 bases not matched to a gene; V was cut back by 6 bases and J by 5 bases. The CDR3 is made up of 16 amino acids. The CDR3 sequence is CASSPIKDSGTETQYF. Here the CDR3 DNA reads TGTGCCAGCAGCCCGATAAAAGATAGCGGGACGGAGACCCAGTACTTC.

This clonotype was found many times. CDR3 residues: CAWSDGYNEQFF. The CDR3 coding sequence is TGTGCCTGGTCGGACGGTTACAATGAGCAGTTCTTC. The rearrangement uses TRBV30 and TRBJ2-1; D remains ambiguous. Germline CDR1 and CDR2: GTSNPN and SVGIG (reference sequence). The CDR3 runs 12 residues. The germline V and J ends were trimmed by 5 bases and 4 bases, with 9 bases remaining between them.

The chain recombines TRBV5-4 with TRBJ2-7; D ambiguous. Looked up from germline, CDR1 is SGHNT and CDR2 is YYREEE (reference sequence). With 2 bases removed from V and 4 bases from J, the gap between germline ends came to 13 bases. This CDR3 has 14 amino acids. CDR3 bases: TGTGCCAGCAGCTTTTACAGCAATTCTTACGAGCAGTACTTC. Translation: CASSFYSNSYEQYF.

CDR3 bases: TGTGCCAGCAGCGTAACAGGGAGGGACCTCTATGGCTACACCTTC. This translates into CASSVTGRDLYGYTF. V gene TRBV9 combines with J gene TRBJ1-2; TRBD1 is a possible D gene (6 bases). The CDR3 is made up of 15 amino acids. Looked up from germline, CDR1 is SGDLS and CDR2 is YYNGEE. V shed 1 base and J shed 4 bases, with 14 bases lying between them.